Detailed here is one TCR beta chain. The antigen is not known. The CDR3 length is 11 residues. Germline V lookup: CDR1 SEHNR, CDR2 FQNEAQ (reference sequence). Repertoires were generated with immunoSEQ multiplex PCR, while TCRdb's copy carries only in-frame clones and drops some. The table shows around 2,100,000 clones, with approximately 95% occurring only once. The data are from a study of shared clonotypes between healthy human individuals. Cells designated naive CD8 were CD45RO-negative and were positively selected for CCR7, with terminally differentiated effector memory CD45RA+ cells excluded. Overall study results and limits: Rarefaction indicated that sorted-subset sequencing remained incomplete although depth was large. Only blood was sampled; tissue repertoires likely differ. Generally, naive subsets (rather than memory subsets) showed larger estimated richness.

The clonotype comes from a man aged 18 to 30 in good health. Material: naive CD8+ T cells sorted from blood. The V call is TRBV7-9, the J call TRBJ1-5; 8 nucleotides match TRBD1. CDR3 bases: TGTCCTCAGGGGGCTTGGCAGCCCCAGCATTTT. Its protein is CPQGAWQPQHF.